This TCR beta chain was observed in a study of cytomegalovirus exposure and HLA in healthy donors. The PCR used 60 Vbeta and 13 Jbeta primers. Using immunoSEQ multiplex PCR, the repertoire was profiled, and TCRdb retains in-frame clones only, with some absent. The sample yields 57,000 or so clones, about two thirds seen once. Overall study findings and caveats: Cytomegalovirus association was assigned to 150 to 200 TCR beta chains.

The trim removed 6 bases at V and 1 base at J, leaving 5 bases unmatched. From germline, CDR1 is MNHEY and CDR2 SMNVEV (reference sequence). This CDR3 is built from 14 residues. Concerning this clone itself: What it binds is not known.

Material: PBMCs. This clonotype was sampled from a woman in her sixties or seventies in good health and CMV-seropositive. The rearrangement uses TRBV27 and TRBJ1-2, with 7 positions matching TRBD1. CDR3 sequence (DNA): TGTGCCAGCAGGAGATCAGGGGGTAACTATGGCTACACCTTC. Encoded protein: CASRRSGGNYGYTF.